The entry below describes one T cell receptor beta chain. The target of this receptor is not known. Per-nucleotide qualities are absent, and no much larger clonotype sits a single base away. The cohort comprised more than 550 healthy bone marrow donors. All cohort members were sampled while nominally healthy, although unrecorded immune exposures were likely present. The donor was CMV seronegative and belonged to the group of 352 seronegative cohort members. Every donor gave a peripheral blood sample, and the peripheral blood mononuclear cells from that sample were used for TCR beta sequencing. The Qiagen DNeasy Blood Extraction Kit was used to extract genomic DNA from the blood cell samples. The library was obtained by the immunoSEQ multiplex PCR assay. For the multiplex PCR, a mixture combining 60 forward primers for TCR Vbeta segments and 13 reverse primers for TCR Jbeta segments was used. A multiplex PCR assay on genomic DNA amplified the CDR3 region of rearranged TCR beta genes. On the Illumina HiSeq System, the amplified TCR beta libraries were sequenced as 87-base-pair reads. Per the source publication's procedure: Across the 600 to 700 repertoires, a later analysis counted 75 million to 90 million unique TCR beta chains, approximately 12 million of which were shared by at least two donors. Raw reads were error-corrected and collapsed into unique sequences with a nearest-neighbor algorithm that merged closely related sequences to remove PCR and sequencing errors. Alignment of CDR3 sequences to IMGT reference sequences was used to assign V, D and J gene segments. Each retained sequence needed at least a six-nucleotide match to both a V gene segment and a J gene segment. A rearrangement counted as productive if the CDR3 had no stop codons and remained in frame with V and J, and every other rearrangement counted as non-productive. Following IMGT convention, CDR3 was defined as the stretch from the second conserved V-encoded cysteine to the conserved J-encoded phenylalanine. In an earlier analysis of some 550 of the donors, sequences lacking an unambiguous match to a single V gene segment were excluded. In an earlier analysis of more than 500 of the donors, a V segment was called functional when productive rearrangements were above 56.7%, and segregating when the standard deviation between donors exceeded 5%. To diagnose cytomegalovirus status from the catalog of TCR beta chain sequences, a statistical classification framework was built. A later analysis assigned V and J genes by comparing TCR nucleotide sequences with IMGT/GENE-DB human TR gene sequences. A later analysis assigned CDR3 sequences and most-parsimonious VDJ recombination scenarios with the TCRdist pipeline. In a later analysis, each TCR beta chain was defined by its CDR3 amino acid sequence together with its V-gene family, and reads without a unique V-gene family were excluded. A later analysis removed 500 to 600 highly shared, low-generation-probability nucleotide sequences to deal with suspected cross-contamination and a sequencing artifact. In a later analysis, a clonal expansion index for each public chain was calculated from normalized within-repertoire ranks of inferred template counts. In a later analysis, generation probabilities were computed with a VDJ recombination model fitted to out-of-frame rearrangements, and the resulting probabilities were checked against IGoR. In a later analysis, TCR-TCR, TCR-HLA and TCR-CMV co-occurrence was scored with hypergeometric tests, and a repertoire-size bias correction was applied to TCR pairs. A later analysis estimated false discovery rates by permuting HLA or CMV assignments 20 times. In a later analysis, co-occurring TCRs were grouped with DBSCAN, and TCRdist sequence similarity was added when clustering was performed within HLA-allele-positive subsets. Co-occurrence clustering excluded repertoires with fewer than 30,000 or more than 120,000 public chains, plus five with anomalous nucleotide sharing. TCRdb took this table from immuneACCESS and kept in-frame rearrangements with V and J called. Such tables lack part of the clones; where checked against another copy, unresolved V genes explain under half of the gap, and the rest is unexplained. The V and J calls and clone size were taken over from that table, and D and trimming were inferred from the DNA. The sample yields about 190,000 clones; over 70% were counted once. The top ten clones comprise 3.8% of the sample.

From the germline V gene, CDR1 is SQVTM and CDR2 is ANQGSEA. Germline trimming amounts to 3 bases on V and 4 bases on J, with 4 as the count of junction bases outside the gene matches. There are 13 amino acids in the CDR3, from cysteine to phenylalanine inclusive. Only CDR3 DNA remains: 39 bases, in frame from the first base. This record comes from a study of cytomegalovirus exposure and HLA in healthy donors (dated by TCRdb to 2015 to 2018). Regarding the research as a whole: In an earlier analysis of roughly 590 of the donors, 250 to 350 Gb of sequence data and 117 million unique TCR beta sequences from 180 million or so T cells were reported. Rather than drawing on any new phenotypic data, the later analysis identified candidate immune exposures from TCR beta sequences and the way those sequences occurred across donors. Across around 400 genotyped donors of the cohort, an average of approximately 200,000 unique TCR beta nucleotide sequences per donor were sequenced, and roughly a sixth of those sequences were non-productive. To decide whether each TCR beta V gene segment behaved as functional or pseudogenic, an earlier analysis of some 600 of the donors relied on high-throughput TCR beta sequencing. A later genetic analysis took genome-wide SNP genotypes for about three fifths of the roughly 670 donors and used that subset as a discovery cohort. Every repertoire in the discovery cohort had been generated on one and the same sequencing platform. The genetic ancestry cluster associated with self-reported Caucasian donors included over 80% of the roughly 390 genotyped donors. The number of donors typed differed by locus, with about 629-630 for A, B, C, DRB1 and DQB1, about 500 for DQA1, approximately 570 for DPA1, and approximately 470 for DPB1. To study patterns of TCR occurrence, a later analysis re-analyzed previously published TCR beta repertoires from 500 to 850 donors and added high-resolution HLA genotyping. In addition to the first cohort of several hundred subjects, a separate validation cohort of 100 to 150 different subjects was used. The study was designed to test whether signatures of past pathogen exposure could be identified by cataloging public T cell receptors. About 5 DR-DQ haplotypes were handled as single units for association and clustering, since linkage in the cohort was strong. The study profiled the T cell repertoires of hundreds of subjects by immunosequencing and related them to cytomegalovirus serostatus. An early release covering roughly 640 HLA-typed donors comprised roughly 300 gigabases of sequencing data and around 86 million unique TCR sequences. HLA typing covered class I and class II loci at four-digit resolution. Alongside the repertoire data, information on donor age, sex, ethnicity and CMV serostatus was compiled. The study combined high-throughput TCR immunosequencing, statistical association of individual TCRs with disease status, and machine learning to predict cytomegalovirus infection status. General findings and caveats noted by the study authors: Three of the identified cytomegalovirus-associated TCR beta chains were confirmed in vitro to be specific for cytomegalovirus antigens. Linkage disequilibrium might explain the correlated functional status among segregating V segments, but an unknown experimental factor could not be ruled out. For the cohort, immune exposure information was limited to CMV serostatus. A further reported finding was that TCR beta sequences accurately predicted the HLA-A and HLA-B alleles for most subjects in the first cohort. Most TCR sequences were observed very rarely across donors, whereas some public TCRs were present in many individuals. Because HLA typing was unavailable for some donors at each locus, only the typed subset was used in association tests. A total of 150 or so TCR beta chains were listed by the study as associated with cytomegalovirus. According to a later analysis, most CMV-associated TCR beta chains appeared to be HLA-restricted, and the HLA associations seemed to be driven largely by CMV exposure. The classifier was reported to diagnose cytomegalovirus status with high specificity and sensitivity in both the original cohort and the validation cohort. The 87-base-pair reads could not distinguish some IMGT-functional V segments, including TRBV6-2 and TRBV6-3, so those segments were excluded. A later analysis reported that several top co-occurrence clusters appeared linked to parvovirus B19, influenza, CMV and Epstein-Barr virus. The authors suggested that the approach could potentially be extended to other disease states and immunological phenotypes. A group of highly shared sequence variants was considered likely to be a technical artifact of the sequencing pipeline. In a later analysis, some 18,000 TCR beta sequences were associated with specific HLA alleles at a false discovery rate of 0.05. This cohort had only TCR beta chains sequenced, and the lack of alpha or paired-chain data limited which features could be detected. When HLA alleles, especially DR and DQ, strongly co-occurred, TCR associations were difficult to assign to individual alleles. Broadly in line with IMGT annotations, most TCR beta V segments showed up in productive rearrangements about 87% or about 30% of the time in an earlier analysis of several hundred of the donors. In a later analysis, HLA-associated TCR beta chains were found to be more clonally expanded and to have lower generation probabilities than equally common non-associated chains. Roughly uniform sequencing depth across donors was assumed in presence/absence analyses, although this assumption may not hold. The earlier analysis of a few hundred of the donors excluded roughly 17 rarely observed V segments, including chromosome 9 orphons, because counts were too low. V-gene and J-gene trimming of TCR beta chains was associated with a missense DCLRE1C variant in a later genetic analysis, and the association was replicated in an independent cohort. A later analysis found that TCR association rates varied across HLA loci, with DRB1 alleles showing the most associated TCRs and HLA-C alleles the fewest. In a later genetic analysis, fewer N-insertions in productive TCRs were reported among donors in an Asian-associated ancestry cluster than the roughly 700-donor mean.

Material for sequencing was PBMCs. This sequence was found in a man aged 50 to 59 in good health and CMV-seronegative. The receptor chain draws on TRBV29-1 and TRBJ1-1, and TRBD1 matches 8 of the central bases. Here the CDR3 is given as CSVDRGQGTEAFF. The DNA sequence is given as TGCAGCGTTGACAGGGGGCAAGGCACTGAAGCTTTCTTT. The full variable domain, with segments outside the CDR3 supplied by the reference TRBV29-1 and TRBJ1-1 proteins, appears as SAVISQKPSRDICQRGTSLTIQCQVDSQVTMMFWYRQQPGQSLTLIATANQGSEATYESGFVIDKFPISRPNLTFSTLTVSNMSPEDSSIYLCSVDRGQGTEAFFGQGTRLTVV.